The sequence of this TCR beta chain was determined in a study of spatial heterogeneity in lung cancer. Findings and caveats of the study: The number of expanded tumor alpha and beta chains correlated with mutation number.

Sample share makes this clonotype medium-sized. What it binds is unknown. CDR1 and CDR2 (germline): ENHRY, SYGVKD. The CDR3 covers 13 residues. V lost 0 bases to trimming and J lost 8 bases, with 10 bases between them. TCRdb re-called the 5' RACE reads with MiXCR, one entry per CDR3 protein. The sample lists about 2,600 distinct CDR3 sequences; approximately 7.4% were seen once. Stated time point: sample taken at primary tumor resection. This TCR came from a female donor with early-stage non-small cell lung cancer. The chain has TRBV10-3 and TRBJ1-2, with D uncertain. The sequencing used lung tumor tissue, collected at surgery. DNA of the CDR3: TGTGCCATCAGTGAGTCCAGCGCGAGGGGCTACACCTTC. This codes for CAISESSARGYTF.